The 31 T cell receptor beta chains below all came from one sample that was sequenced in a study of radiation and T cells in renal cell carcinoma (dated by TCRdb to the early 2020s). This specimen's time point label, interpreted: blood 2 weeks post-SBRT. The treatment or condition label of this sample denotes: 15 Gy SBRT to primary tumor, nephrectomy 4 weeks later. The library came from the immunoSEQ multiplex PCR assay. TCRdb holds this immuneACCESS table with in-frame rearrangements only. Some clones are missing; in checked studies, unresolved V genes explain under half, and the rest has no known cause. A total of 150,000 to 160,000 clones appear in this sample, approximately 86% of them only once. The top ten hold approximately 13% of the sample. This specimen was blood, taken from a patient whose treatment included radiotherapy and nephrectomy. These receptors came from a woman in her forties or fifties with renal cell carcinoma.

V and J are TRBV19 and TRBJ2-2, with D possibly being TRBD2 (5 bases). Deletions cut 1 base from V and 9 bases from J, with 18 bases between. CDR1 and CDR2 from the germline V gene are LNHDA and SQIVND (reference sequence). This CDR3 is built from 16 residues. CDR3 DNA: TGTGCCAGTAGTATAGCGGGGTGGGAATCGACCCGGGAGCTGTTTTTT. This encodes CASSIAGWESTRELFF.

The chain uses TRBV14 and TRBJ2-1; tentative D call: TRBD2 (6 bases). The V gene's germline CDR1 is SGHDN and CDR2 FVKESK. This CDR3 comprises 13 residues. V lost 6 bases, J lost 9 bases, and 15 bases lay in between. The CDR3 is CASSSTGGSEQFF. In DNA form, the CDR3 reads TGTGCCAGCAGTAGTACCGGGGGTTCTGAGCAGTTCTTC.

This sequence joins TRBV6-5 and TRBJ1-1; D is unclear. The CDR3 extends over 15 amino acids. Trimming removed 0 bases from V and 1 base from J, with 9 bases in between. Germline lookup yields CDR1 MNHEY and CDR2 SVGAGI. DNA for the CDR3: TGTGCCAGCAGTTACTCGAACAGCCCGAACACTGAAGCTTTCTTT. It translates to CASSYSNSPNTEAFF.

This chain joins TRBV9 and TRBJ2-5, with 7 bases lining up with TRBD2. With V trimmed by 4 bases and J by 7 bases, 7 bases remained unmatched. In germline, CDR1 is SGDLS, CDR2 YYNGEE. The CDR3 consists of 13 residues. The CDR3 sequence is CASSPRTSGTQYF. In DNA form, the CDR3 reads TGTGCCAGCAGCCCCCGGACTAGTGGGACCCAGTACTTC.

DNA of the CDR3: TGTGCCAGCAGCTTATTTGACTTACCTCAAGAGACCCAGTACTTC. Translation: CASSLFDLPQETQYF. The chain is built from TRBV7-8 and TRBJ2-5; D not certain. Germline CDR1 is SGHVS and CDR2 is FQNEAQ. The length of the CDR3 is 15 residues. The V gene lost 2 bases and the J gene lost 2 bases, with 12 bases spanning the gap.

This CDR3 reads CASAPWFSENSPLHF. In nucleotides, the CDR3 is TGTGCCAGCGCCCCGTGGTTTTCGGAAAATTCACCCCTCCACTTT. The chain recombines TRBV5-5 with TRBJ1-6; D unresolved. CDR1 SGHKS and CDR2 YYEKEE come from the germline V gene (reference sequence). V was shortened by 7 bases and J by 7 bases, with 18 bases between the two germline ends. The CDR3 runs to 15 residues.

V gene TRBV4-3 combines with J gene TRBJ1-5; 9 bases line up with TRBD1. The V segment lost 9 bases and the J segment 0 bases; nucleotides outside the gene matches: 9. The length of the CDR3 is 16 residues. Germline V gene lookup returns CDR1 LGHNA and CDR2 YSLEER. DNA for the CDR3: TGCGCCAGGCCGGATAGACAGGGGGATAGCAATCAGCCCCAGCATTTT. Translated, it gives CARPDRQGDSNQPQHF.

V gene TRBV7-6 combines with J gene TRBJ2-7; D not certain. Trimming took 5 bases from V and 2 from J, leaving 19 bases between them. CDR1 SGHVS and CDR2 FNYEAQ come from the germline V gene. The CDR3 length is 16 residues. CDR3 nucleotide sequence: TGTGCCAGCAGCCCCGCAGTGGATCGTTTACCCTACGAGCAGTACTTC. Translated, it gives CASSPAVDRLPYEQYF.

The V call is TRBV7-2, the J call TRBJ1-1; a weak D match, TRBD1 (6 bases). CDR3 length equals 14 residues. V lost 3 bases and J 2 bases, leaving 10 bases between the germline ends. Germline lookup yields CDR1 SGHTA and CDR2 FQGNSA. The CDR3 spells CASSFQGPNTEAFF. DNA for the CDR3: TGTGCCAGCAGCTTTCAGGGGCCTAACACTGAAGCTTTCTTT.

This chain uses TRBV4-3 with TRBJ1-3, with D hard to call. The germline CDR1 and CDR2 sequences are LGHNA and YSLEER. Trimming removed 0 bases from V and 4 bases from J, with 19 bases in between. This CDR3 contains 18 residues. The CDR3 DNA follows: TGCGCCAGCAGCCAAGAGCTGATGGGCCCCCTTTTCGGAAACACCATATATTTT. Amino acids: CASSQELMGPLFGNTIYF.

Turning to this clone: The DNA is omitted, as the CDR3 cannot be located on it reliably, and the CDR3 follows TCRdb's listing. The chain uses TRBV7-6 and TRBJ2-7. The CDR3 is 21 residues long, ends included. CDR1 is SGHVS and CDR2 is FNYEAQ in the germline V gene. The CDR3 is CASRPRVASSTSIRPRGEQYF.

The J gene is TRBJ1-4, the V gene TRBV7-9; D is unresolved. Trimming left V 4 bases short and J 0 bases short, with 12 bases between. Germline-derived CDR1 and CDR2 are SEHNR and FQNEAQ (reference sequence). This CDR3 spans 16 amino acids. The CDR3 nucleotides are TGTGCCAGCAGCTACGAATATAAGACAACTAATGAAAAACTGTTTTTT. It is translated as CASSYEYKTTNEKLFF.

This clone has just a few counts. CDR3 in DNA: TGTGCCAGCAGCTCCAATATACCACCCCTCCACTTT. Amino acids: CASSSNIPPLHF. The rearrangement links TRBV7-2 to TRBJ1-6; D is uncertain. Germline CDR1 and CDR2: SGHTA and FQGNSA. This CDR3 contains 12 residues. The V end lost 4 bases, the J end lost 11 bases, and 9 bases lay between the germline ends.

The J gene is TRBJ1-5, the V gene TRBV7-8; 10 bases fit TRBD1. Looked up from germline, CDR1 is SGHVS and CDR2 is FQNEAQ. The CDR3 contains 16 residues. V shed 5 bases and J 2 bases; nucleotides not matched to a gene: 6. CDR3 region: CASSLDRGLGNQPQHF. The CDR3 region has the DNA TGTGCCAGCAGCCTTGACAGGGGGCTCGGCAATCAGCCCCAGCATTTT.

The chain is built from TRBV21-1 and TRBJ2-5; the table's D call, TRBD2, was not checked against the DNA. TRBV21-1 is a recognized pseudogene. This CDR3 spans 17 amino acids. Written as DNA, the CDR3 is TGTGCCAGCAGCAAAGAAAGCGTCTCCCGGTACCAAGAGACCCAGTACTTC. Translated, it gives CASSKESVSRYQETQYF.

The chain combines TRBV28 with TRBJ1-3; no reliable D call. The CDR3 is made up of 18 amino acids. The V end lost 7 bases, the J end lost 0 bases, and 22 bases lay between the germline ends. The V gene's germline CDR1 is MDHEN and CDR2 SYDVKM. The CDR3 coding sequence is TGTGCCAGCACCTCTTTCGTGACGGCCCAATCCTCTGGAAACACCATATATTTT. It encodes CASTSFVTAQSSGNTIYF.

V gene TRBV15 combines with J gene TRBJ1-2; D is possibly TRBD1 (6 bases). The germline V gene encodes CDR1 LNHNV and CDR2 YYDKDF (reference sequence). V was cut by 0 bases and J by 3 bases, with 11 bases left in between. This CDR3 comprises 15 residues. The CDR3 region is CATSRDRGTYYGYTF. CDR3 sequence (DNA): TGTGCCACCAGCAGAGACAGGGGCACTTACTATGGCTACACCTTC. Based on the CDR3 plus reference TRBV15 and TRBJ1-2, the full variable domain is DAMVIQNPRYQVTQFGKPVTLSCSQTLNHNVMYWYQQKSSQAPKLLFHYYDKDFNNEADTPDNFQSRRPNTSFCFLDIRSPGLGDTAMYLCATSRDRGTYYGYTFGSGTRLTVV.

V is TRBV15 and J is TRBJ1-1; 7 nucleotides match TRBD1. The CDR3 extends over 15 amino acids. Germline lookup yields CDR1 LNHNV and CDR2 YYDKDF (reference sequence). V was clipped by 0 bases and J by 5 bases; unmatched bases: 6. The CDR3 DNA follows: TGTGCCACCAGCAGAGATCCGGGACAGTCGACTGAAGCTTTCTTT. It codes for CATSRDPGQSTEAFF.

About this clone: Other nucleotide sequences from this sample produce the same CDR3. The rearrangement links TRBV29-1 to TRBJ2-5, with D hard to call. CDR3 length: 11 residues. The V gene lost 5 bases and the J gene lost 2 bases, with 6 bases spanning the gap. The V gene's germline CDR1 is SQVTM and CDR2 ANQGSEA. The CDR3 sequence is CSVRPQETQYF. CDR3 nucleotide sequence: TGCAGCGTTCGACCTCAAGAGACCCAGTACTTC.

The rearrangement joins TRBV7-6 to TRBJ2-3, with D unclear. The CDR3 spans 11 residues. V lost 5 bases to trimming and J lost 6 bases, with 6 bases between them. The germline gives CDR1 SGHVS, CDR2 FNYEAQ. DNA for the CDR3: TGTGCCAGCAGCCTGTATGATACGCAGTATTTT. Translation gives CASSLYDTQYF.

The V and J genes are TRBV18 and TRBJ2-7; D gene unclear. The V end lost 2 bases, the J end lost 2 bases, and 4 bases lay between the germline ends. Germline V gives CDR1 KGHSH, CDR2 LQKENI. This CDR3 contains 12 residues. Here the CDR3 reads CASSPDTYEQYF. The CDR3 DNA follows: TGTGCCAGCTCACCAGACACCTACGAGCAGTACTTC.

A single count supports this clone. The V and J genes are TRBV2 and TRBJ1-4, with a tentative D call TRBD1 (5 bases). Germline V gene data show CDR1 as SNHLY and CDR2 as FYNNEI. Trimming removed 4 bases at V and 8 bases at J, with 17 bases between. This CDR3 contains 15 residues. The CDR3 loop is CASSVGGLGIEKLFF. In nucleotides, the CDR3 is TGTGCCAGCAGTGTCGGGGGATTGGGTATCGAAAAACTGTTTTTT.

Note on this clone: Other nucleotide sequences in the sample specify the same CDR3. The V gene is TRBV9, the J gene TRBJ1-1; TRBD1 agrees at 8 bases. The junction had 8 bases not matched to a gene; V was cut back by 4 bases and J by 0 bases. This CDR3 is 16 amino acids long. CDR1 and CDR2 from the germline V gene are SGDLS and YYNGEE. The CDR3 region has the DNA TGTGCCAGCAGCCGCCTTGGGGACAGGTTGAACACTGAAGCTTTCTTT. It specifies CASSRLGDRLNTEAFF.

Worth noting for this clone: Other DNA sequences from this sample encode an identical CDR3 as well. The CDR3 nucleotides read TGTGCCAGCAGCCAAGGCCGAAACACCGGGGAGCTGTTTTTT. Translated, it gives CASSQGRNTGELFF. The chain couples TRBV14 to TRBJ2-2; no definite D call. Germline lookup yields CDR1 SGHDN and CDR2 FVKESK. Trimming stripped 1 base from V and 2 bases from J, with 5 bases between. This CDR3 is built from 14 residues.

This sequence joins TRBV6-1 and TRBJ2-7, with TRBD2 as a possible D gene (6 bases). V was shortened by 5 bases and J by 2 bases, with 13 bases between the two germline ends. The CDR3 is 14 residues long. The germline CDR1 and CDR2 sequences are MNHNS and SASEGT. The CDR3 bases are TGTGCCAGCAGTCTACGGGGGACGACCTACGAGCAGTACTTC. Its protein is CASSLRGTTYEQYF.

The V and J genes are TRBV30 and TRBJ1-1; D may be TRBD1 (6 bases). The germline V and J ends were trimmed by 0 bases and 5 bases, with 13 bases remaining between them. Per germline, CDR1 GTSNPN and CDR2 SVGIG (reference sequence). The CDR3 length is 14 residues. The CDR3 here is CAWSVDRRGTEAFF. The CDR3 coding sequence is TGTGCCTGGAGTGTTGACAGGAGGGGGACTGAAGCTTTCTTT. Full variable domain (missing parts from reference TRBV30 and TRBJ1-1): SQTIHQWPATLVQPVGSPLSLECTVEGTSNPNLYWYRQAAGRGLQLLFYSVGIGQISSEVPQNLSASRPQDRQFILSSKKLLLSDSGFYLCAWSVDRRGTEAFFGQGTRLTVV.

The J gene is TRBJ2-7, the V gene TRBV5-6; D is ambiguous. The CDR3 consists of 13 residues. V was shortened by 2 bases and J by 3 bases, with 9 bases between the two germline ends. Per germline, CDR1 SGHDT and CDR2 YYEEEE. The CDR3 region has the DNA TGTGCCAGCAGCTTTATCTTGGACTACGAGCAGTACTTC. Protein sequence: CASSFILDYEQYF.

This rearrangement joins TRBV4-1 to TRBJ2-1; 10 positions agree with TRBD2. Germline assignment: CDR1 MGHRA and CDR2 YSYEKL. The V segment lost 6 bases and the J segment 7 bases; nucleotides outside the gene matches: 24. There are 20 residues in the CDR3. The CDR3 nucleotides are TGCGCCAGCAGTCCTGCGGTGGACCTAGCGGGGGATCCGCAGGAGAATGAGCAGTTCTTC. Protein: CASSPAVDLAGDPQENEQFF.

The chain joins TRBV11-3 to TRBJ2-7; 7 positions agree with TRBD2. Germline V gene data show CDR1 as SGHNT and CDR2 as YENEEA. V lost 3 bases to trimming and J lost 1 base; unmatched junction nucleotides: 6. This CDR3 is 15 amino acids long. CDR3 sequence: CASSLLREGSYEQYF. The DNA of the CDR3 is TGTGCCAGCAGCTTGCTTAGGGAGGGGTCCTACGAGCAGTACTTC.

The chain uses TRBV19 and TRBJ1-1; maybe TRBD1 (5 bases). Trimming stripped 5 bases from V and 0 bases from J, with 7 bases between. Germline-derived CDR1 and CDR2 are LNHDA and SQIVND (reference sequence). This CDR3 has 13 amino acids. Here the CDR3 reads CASSATVNTEAFF. Here the CDR3 DNA reads TGTGCCAGTAGTGCGACAGTGAACACTGAAGCTTTCTTT.

The chain recombines TRBV29-1 with TRBJ2-7; D uncertain. V lost 0 bases and J lost 0, with 9 bases in between. Looked up from germline, CDR1 is SQVTM and CDR2 is ANQGSEA. The CDR3 contains 14 residues. Here the CDR3 reads CSVEDSESSYEQYF. In DNA, the CDR3 is TGCAGCGTTGAAGATTCGGAGAGCTCCTACGAGCAGTACTTC.